This TCR beta chain was recovered during a study of T cells in Graves' hyperthyroidism and ophthalmopathy. Study context: Before any treatment, at initial diagnosis, peripheral blood was collected. Study conclusions and caveats: In validation, the model predicted ophthalmopathy. These predictions came a median about 6.8 months before onset.

The investigators amplified TCR beta CDR3 regions from RNA transcripts. A set of HTBI primers served as the primers for a first-round RT-PCR of the TCR CDR3. Each CDR3 protein gets one entry after TCRdb re-called the multiplex PCR reads with MiXCR. The sample yields 300,000 to 350,000 distinct CDR3 sequences, roughly 17% seen once. In the case of this clonotype: Its antigen is unidentified.

No progression to ophthalmopathy during 18 months of follow-up defined stable disease. The sequenced sample consisted of blood. This TCR came from a man younger than 40 with Graves' hyperthyroidism.

DNA of the CDR3: TGTGCCAGTAGCTCCGGGACAGGGGAGATCAATGAGCAGTTCTTC. It specifies CASSSGTGEINEQFF. The J gene is TRBJ2-1, the V gene TRBV19; 10 bases line up with TRBD1. Germline V CDR1 and CDR2: LNHDA, SQIVND (reference sequence). Trimming took 6 bases from V and 6 from J; bases not matched to a gene: 8. CDR3 length: 15 residues.